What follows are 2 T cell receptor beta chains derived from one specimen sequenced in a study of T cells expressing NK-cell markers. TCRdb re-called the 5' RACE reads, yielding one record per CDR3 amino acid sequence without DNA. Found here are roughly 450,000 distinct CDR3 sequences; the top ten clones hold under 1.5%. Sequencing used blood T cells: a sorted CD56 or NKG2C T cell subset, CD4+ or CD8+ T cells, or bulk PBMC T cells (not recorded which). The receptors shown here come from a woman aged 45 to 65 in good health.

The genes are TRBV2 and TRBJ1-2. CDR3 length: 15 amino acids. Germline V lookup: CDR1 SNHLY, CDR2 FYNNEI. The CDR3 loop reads CASIPIGEGMKGYTF.

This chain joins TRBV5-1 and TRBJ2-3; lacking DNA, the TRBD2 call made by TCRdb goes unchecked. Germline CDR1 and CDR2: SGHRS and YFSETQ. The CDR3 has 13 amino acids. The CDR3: CASAGLSTDTQYF.